The 14 T cell receptor beta chains reported below all come from one sample, sequenced in a study of shared clonotypes between healthy human individuals (dated by TCRdb to the early 2020s). The library relied on the immunoSEQ multiplex PCR assay. TCRdb's version of the immuneACCESS table is confined to in-frame rearrangements and falls short of the full clone set. An unresolved V gene accounts for under half of the shortfall where checked; the remainder is of unknown origin. This sample is represented by hundreds of thousands of clones; almost 97% of them were singletons. The top ten constitute about 0.057% of the sample. The specimen was naive CD4+ T cells sorted from blood. Interpreted using the paper, the cell subset or site label stands for: CD45RA+ positively selected. The source is a woman in her twenties or thirties in good health.

This sequence joins TRBV4-1 and TRBJ2-6, with D tentatively TRBD1 (6 bases). The germline V gene has CDR1 MGHRA and CDR2 YSYEKL. The CDR3 loop spans 19 amino acids. V was cut by 1 base and J by 0 bases, with 16 bases left in between. Here the CDR3 reads CASSQGWGRKSSGANVLTF. The CDR3 region has the DNA TGCGCCAGCAGCCAAGGCTGGGGGCGGAAATCCTCTGGGGCCAACGTCCTGACTTTC.

This sequence joins TRBV5-8 and TRBJ2-1, with TRBD1 matching 9 bases. The CDR3 has 16 amino acids. V lost 3 bases and J lost 4; bases outside the gene matches: 8. From germline, CDR1 is SGHTS and CDR2 YDEGEE. CDR3 sequence: CASSSRLDRGYNEQFF. The CDR3 region has the DNA TGTGCCAGCAGCTCACGTCTGGACAGGGGTTACAATGAGCAGTTCTTC.

CDR3 coding DNA: TGTGCCAGCAGTGACTCATTCAAGCACCAGCCCCAGCATTTT. Residues: CASSDSFKHQPQHF. The rearrangement uses TRBV6-4 and TRBJ1-5; D gene ambiguous. Germline V gene sequence: CDR1 MRHNA, CDR2 SNTAGT. V dropped 0 bases and J dropped 7 bases, with 10 bases sitting between them. The CDR3 covers 14 residues.

This rearrangement joins TRBV28 to TRBJ1-3; D gene uncertain. The CDR3 runs to 15 residues. Trimming removed 7 bases from V and 1 base from J, with 14 bases in between. Per germline, CDR1 MDHEN and CDR2 SYDVKM. CDR3 DNA: TGTGCCAGCATCCCCCTGGGGAGTTCTGGAAACACCATATATTTT. This translates into CASIPLGSSGNTIYF.

The chain employs TRBV11-2 and TRBJ2-5; TRBD2 aligns across 7 bases. Trimming cost V 8 bases and J 5 bases; bases outside gene matches: 11. The germline CDR1 and CDR2 sequences are SGHAT and FQNNGV. The CDR3 is made up of 14 amino acids. The CDR3 region is CASRPGGGGETQYF. DNA of the CDR3: TGTGCCAGCCGACCGGGTGGGGGAGGGGAGACCCAGTACTTC.

This rearrangement joins TRBV30 to TRBJ2-2; the match to TRBD2 covers 8 bases. CDR3 length: 12 amino acids. J was trimmed by 7 bases and V by 5 bases; bases with no gene match: 3. Germline CDR1 reads GTSNPN; CDR2 reads SVGIG (reference sequence). CDR3 nucleotide sequence: TGTGCCTGGCGGGGACTAGTCGGGGAGCTGTTTTTT. It codes for CAWRGLVGELFF.

V is TRBV2 and J is TRBJ2-5, with 15 bases lining up with TRBD2. This CDR3 contains 18 residues. The germline gives CDR1 SNHLY, CDR2 FYNNEI. Losses at the gene ends were 5 bases for V and 1 base for J; bases not matched to a gene: 8. The CDR3 nucleotides are TGTGCCAGCAGTTGGACTAGCGGGAGGGCTAGGCTCCAAGAGACCCAGTACTTC. It encodes CASSWTSGRARLQETQYF.

The rearrangement joins TRBV29-1 to TRBJ2-7; TRBD1 is a possible D gene (5 bases). The CDR3 is 15 amino acids. The V gene's germline CDR1 is SQVTM and CDR2 ANQGSEA. Trimming removed 5 bases from V and 3 bases from J, with 20 bases in between. The DNA of the CDR3 is TGCAGCGTTCTTAATTTGTGGAGAGACAGCTACGAGCAGTACTTC. Translation: CSVLNLWRDSYEQYF.

The chain joins TRBV7-2 to TRBJ2-5; 8 bases fit TRBD1. Germline V gene data show CDR1 as SGHTA and CDR2 as FQGNSA. The CDR3 covers 14 residues. With 1 base clipped from V and 5 bases from J, the junction kept 3 bases outside the gene matches. This CDR3 reads CASSLGTGSETQYF. The CDR3 region has the DNA TGTGCCAGCAGCTTAGGGACAGGGTCCGAGACCCAGTACTTC. Drawing the rest from reference TRBV7-2 and TRBJ2-5, the complete variable domain is GAGVSQSPSNKVTEKGKDVELRCDPISGHTALYWYRQSLGQGLEFLIYFQGNSAPDKSGLPSDRFSAERTGGSVSTLTIQRTQQEDSAVYLCASSLGTGSETQYFGPGTRLLVL.

This sequence joins TRBV18 and TRBJ1-2; the D gene is possibly TRBD1 (5 bases). Germline V gene sequence: CDR1 KGHSH, CDR2 LQKENI. V lost 6 bases and J lost 0, with 11 bases in between. This CDR3 has 14 amino acids. The CDR3 region has the DNA TGTGCCAGCTCCAGGGACGGATCTAACTATGGCTACACCTTC. It specifies CASSRDGSNYGYTF.

The genes are TRBV18 and TRBJ1-1; D remains unclear. CDR1 and CDR2 (germline): KGHSH, LQKENI. With 5 bases removed from V and 6 bases from J, the gap between germline ends came to 10 bases. This CDR3 spans 12 amino acids. This CDR3 is CASSEARSEAFF. CDR3 nucleotide sequence: TGTGCCAGCTCAGAAGCTCGATCTGAAGCTTTCTTT.

V is TRBV29-1 and J is TRBJ1-4; 9 nucleotides line up with TRBD1. The CDR3 consists of 15 residues. Germline V gene sequence: CDR1 SQVTM, CDR2 ANQGSEA. V lost 0 bases and J lost 5; bases outside the gene matches: 4. CDR3 nucleotide sequence: TGCAGCGTTGAAGATCCTACAGGGGGCAATGAAAAACTGTTTTTT. This sequence encodes CSVEDPTGGNEKLFF.

CDR3 sequence: CASSLAARASYEQYF. The CDR3 DNA reads TGTGCCAGCAGCTTGGCCGCGCGGGCGAGTTACGAGCAGTACTTC. The chain combines TRBV4-2 with TRBJ2-7; the D gene is possibly TRBD2 (5 bases). Trimming took off 5 bases at V and 4 bases at J, with 18 bases between the two ends. Germline lookup yields CDR1 LGHNA and CDR2 YNFKEQ. The CDR3 loop spans 15 amino acids.

The rearrangement joins TRBV27 to TRBJ1-1, with D possibly matching TRBD1 (5 bases). Trimming stripped 3 bases from V and 0 bases from J, with 20 bases between. The CDR3 is made up of 18 amino acids. Germline assignment: CDR1 MNHEY and CDR2 SMNVEV (reference sequence). The CDR3 DNA is TGTGCCAGCAGTTTTATGCCTGTCCGGGGCGTAATGAACACTGAAGCTTTCTTT. Its protein product is CASSFMPVRGVMNTEAFF.